The present T cell receptor beta chain was sequenced within a study of OX40 agonist ivuxolimab in advanced cancers. Background for the entire study: Ivuxolimab was an agonistic, fully human IgG2 monoclonal antibody directed against OX40 (CD134), a costimulatory receptor. Peripheral TCRbeta sequencing was intended to test whether TCR sequence diversity was altered and clonal T-cell expansion was caused by ivuxolimab. Partial responses occurred in three dose-escalation patients: two with cutaneous melanoma and one with hepatocellular carcinoma. Among the roughly 50 dose-escalation patients, around 20 had hepatocellular carcinoma, 15 or so melanoma, 9 renal cell carcinoma and 9 head and neck cancer. Intravenous ivuxolimab was administered to patients every 2 weeks at six dose levels: 0.01, 0.1, 0.3, 1.5, 3 and 10 mg/kg. Prior anti-PD-1, anti-PD-L1 or anti-CTLA-4 therapy was permitted, and checkpoint inhibitors had been received by roughly two fifths of dose-escalation patients. The monotherapy dose-escalation portion (N of about 50 patients) of the phase I ivuxolimab trial is reported in the paper. In the dose-escalation cohort, 65% to 90% of patients were male, and the mean age was approximately 64 years, with a range of 23 to 79.

Genomic DNA was isolated from the sorted cells so that the TCRbeta CDR3 region could be sequenced. The immunoSEQ Assay was used for sequencing of TCRbeta CDR3 regions. Sourced from immuneACCESS, this table was stored by TCRdb with only in-frame sequences that have V and J called. A share of the clones is absent; for the studies checked, an unresolved V gene accounts for under half, and the remainder has no known explanation. In all, the sample holds around 36,000 clones, and about 82% of those were seen once. The ten biggest clones cover under 25% of the sample. The trial excluded patients who had a history of autoimmune disease or were on systemic immunosuppression. Peripheral blood for TCR sequencing was collected from all dose cohorts at baseline, on cycle 4 day 1, and on cycle 7 day 1. The samples were taken from a phase I, first-in-human, multicenter, open-label dose-escalation trial of ivuxolimab. The trial enrolled adults with locally advanced or metastatic head and neck squamous cell, hepatocellular, melanoma or renal cell carcinoma. Before TCR sequencing, CD4+ T cells and CD8+ T cells were sorted from peripheral blood as separate populations.

What the work shows at the level of the full study, not this receptor alone: Partial responders in the 0.1-3.0 mg/kg groups had among the lowest normalized peripheral clonal expansion, especially among CD8+ T cells. Low levels of normalized T-cell clonal expansion were also seen in some nonresponding patients. The antigen specificity of the clonally expanded peripheral T cells was not determined. At doses of 0.1 to 3.0 mg/kg, clonal expansion of both CD4+ and CD8+ blood T cells was observed from baseline to week 6. After ivuxolimab, expanded clones were on average more numerous among CD8+ T cells than among CD4+ T cells.

On this clone itself: Its antigen remains undetermined. No much larger clone is present one base from it, and per-base qualities are unavailable.

The source of this sequence is an adult with an advanced solid tumor such as melanoma, head and neck, liver or kidney cancer. The sample consisted of CD4+ or CD8+ T cells sorted from blood, taken in a trial of the OX40 agonist ivuxolimab.

The CDR3 is CASSPRVQTNEKLFF. Here is the DNA: TGTGCCAGCAGTCCCAGGGTCCAAACTAATGAAAAACTGTTTTTT. The rearrangement combines TRBV28 with TRBJ1-4; matching of 5 bases hints at TRBD1 as the D gene. V gives up 5 bases and J gives up 1 base, and the segment between their germline ends measures 11 bases. For CDR1 and CDR2, the germline V gene lists MDHEN and SYDVKM. The CDR3 goes from the cysteine to the phenylalanine over 15 residues. The entry retains the CDR3 DNA only, 45 bases that are in frame from base 1. Beyond the CDR3, the reference TRBV28 and TRBJ1-4 genes provide the residues; the full variable domain reads: DVKVTQSSRYLVKRTGEKVFLECVQDMDHENMFWYRQDPGLGLRLIYFSYDVKMKEKGDIPEGYSVSREKKERFSLILESASTNQTSMYLCASSPRVQTNEKLFFGSGTQLSVL.